This T cell receptor (beta chain) was identified in a study of molecular identifiers for immune sequencing clone quantification (dated by TCRdb to the late 2010s). Turning to the overall study: For a replicate experiment, RNA from about 20,000 or 100,000 naive CD8 T cells was divided into five aliquots, of which four were sequenced. CD8 T cells were used in a methods study to benchmark molecular-identifier clustering-based TCR repertoire sequencing (MIDCIRS) and TCR RNA copy counting. Beyond this particular receptor, the publication reports: Modeling indicated 2.5 to 3 TCR RNA copies recovered per cell, compared with around 10 by digital PCR, which implies a capture efficiency of 25% to 35%. A single cell's worth of spiked-in Jurkat TCR RNA was reported detectable even among about 1.1 million naive CD8 T cells. Without barcode sub-clustering, chimeric consensus sequences inflated TCR diversity; chimeras reached as high as 47%. Highly expanded clone sizes could be underestimated if identical TCR molecules share a barcode. Naive libraries contained spiked-in Jurkat TCR RNA (approximately nine copies' worth), which is not part of the donor repertoire. In CMV-specific effector cells, clones with more than 20 RNA copies contained over 97% of molecules, whereas in naive cells such clones contained under 1% of molecules.

V lost 5 bases and J lost 0 bases; the stretch between them is 15 bases long. Taken from cysteine to phenylalanine, the CDR3 has 16 residues. The kept DNA is CDR3 alone, 48 bases in frame from the first base. The germline V gene gives CDR1 as SGHTA and CDR2 as FQGNSA. Libraries of naive CD8 T cells were generated from roughly 18,000 to 920,000 sorted cells, with 10%, 30% or 50% of the purified RNA used. On a BD FACSAria II, naive CD8 T cells were FACS-sorted as CD8+CD4-CCR7+CD45RA+ and collected into RLT Plus buffer. To test detection sensitivity, Jurkat RNA equal to around nine TCR copies was added to samples of roughly 18,000-1,000,000 naive CD8 T cells. Enrichment of CD8 T cells was performed with RosetteSep CD8+ T Cell Enrichment Cocktail and Ficoll-Paque, after which ACK red cell lysis was carried out. Library preparation employed PCR. The data were produced on a NextSeq 500. Bulk TCR libraries were made following a previously described method, with the TCR primers given in Table S5. Purification of total RNA was performed with the Qiagen AllPrep DNA/RNA kit. Before analysis, reads from multiple sequencing runs of one library were combined. Regarding the original processing steps: Reads were retained only if their TCR constant sequence matched exactly, and those retained reads were trimmed to 150 nt and grouped according to their 12-nt molecular barcodes. Reads inside each barcode group were sub-clustered using a 15% Levenshtein threshold, and a quality-weighted consensus sequence was constructed for each RNA molecule. Non-functional sequences were excluded, and lower-count sequences lying one edit away from another sequence were also excluded. Based on fitting two negative binomial distributions, any barcode sub-cluster with under 20% of the maximum read count was discarded. TCRdb's own reprocessing of the public reads used fastp at Q25 and MiXCR and kept productive beta chains. CDR3 protein duplicates are merged, each entry listing the most common genes and DNA. It is TCRdb's table, rather than the study itself, that gives the V and J calls and clone size. Recorded for this sample are about 500,000 distinct CDR3 sequences; roughly 24% of them occurred a single time. Jointly, the top ten make up approximately 0.8% of the sample.

This clonotype was counted many times. Its antigen is still unknown. Within one base of it there is no much larger clone, and no base qualities were kept. Sequences were obtained from naive CD8+ T cells from blood, with Jurkat cell RNA spiked in. Per the publication, the cell subset or site label means: FACS-sorted CD8+CD4-CCR7+CD45RA+ naive T cells. The chain joins TRBV7-2 to TRBJ2-3, with no confidently assigned D gene. This TCR derives from a human donor in good health. Some libraries in this study had Jurkat cell RNA spiked in. The CDR3 amino acid sequence is: CASSPRLFSSTDTQYF. The nucleotide sequence is TGTGCCAGCAGCCCGCGACTGTTCTCAAGCACAGATACGCAGTATTTT.